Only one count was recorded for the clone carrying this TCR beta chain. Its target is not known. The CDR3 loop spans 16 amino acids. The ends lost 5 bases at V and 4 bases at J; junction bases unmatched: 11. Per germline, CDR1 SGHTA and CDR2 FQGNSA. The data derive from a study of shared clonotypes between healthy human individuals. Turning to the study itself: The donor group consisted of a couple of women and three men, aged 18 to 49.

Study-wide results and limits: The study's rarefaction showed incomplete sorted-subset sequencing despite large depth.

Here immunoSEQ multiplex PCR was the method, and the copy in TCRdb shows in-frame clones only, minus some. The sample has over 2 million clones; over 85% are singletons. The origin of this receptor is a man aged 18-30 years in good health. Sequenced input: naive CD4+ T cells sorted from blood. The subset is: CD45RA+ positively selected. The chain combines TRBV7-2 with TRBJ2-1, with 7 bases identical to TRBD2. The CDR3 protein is CASSRVSSGIYNEQFF. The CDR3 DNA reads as TGTGCCAGCAGCAGAGTCTCTAGCGGTATTTACAATGAGCAGTTCTTC.